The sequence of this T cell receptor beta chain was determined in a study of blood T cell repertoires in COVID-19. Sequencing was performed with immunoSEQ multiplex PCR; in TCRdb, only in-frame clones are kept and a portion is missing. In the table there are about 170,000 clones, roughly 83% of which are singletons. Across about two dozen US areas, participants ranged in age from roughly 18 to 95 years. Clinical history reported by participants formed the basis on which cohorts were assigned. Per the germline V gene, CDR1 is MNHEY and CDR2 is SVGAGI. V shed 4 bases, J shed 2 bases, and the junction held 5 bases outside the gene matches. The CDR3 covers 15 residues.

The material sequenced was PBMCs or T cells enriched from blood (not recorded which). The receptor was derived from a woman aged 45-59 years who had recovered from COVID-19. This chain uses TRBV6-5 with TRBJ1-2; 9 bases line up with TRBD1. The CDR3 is CASSWGQGANYGYTF. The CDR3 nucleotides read TGTGCCAGCAGTTGGGGACAGGGAGCGAACTATGGCTACACCTTC.